The 31 T cell receptor beta chains given below trace back to one sample, sequenced in a study of identical twins. Via MiXCR, TCRdb re-called the 5' RACE reads, giving one row per CDR3 protein. Altogether around 1.7 million distinct CDR3 sequences are present, under 35% being singletons, with the ten largest covering 0.25% to 0.3%. Sequencing input: cord blood. Every receptor here comes from a newborn girl in good health.

The V and J genes are TRBV6-6 and TRBJ1-5; D is undetermined. V dropped 7 bases and J dropped 3 bases, with 4 bases sitting between them. Per the germline V gene, CDR1 is MNHNY and CDR2 is SVGAGI (reference sequence). This CDR3 is 11 amino acids long. The CDR3 is CASKLNQPQHF. The CDR3 nucleotides read TGTGCCAGCAAGCTCAATCAGCCCCAGCATTTT.

The chain employs TRBV20-1 and TRBJ2-1, with D hard to call. The CDR3 extends over 15 amino acids. Germline V gives CDR1 DFQATT, CDR2 SNEGSKA (reference sequence). The CDR3 spells CSDEDRRSSYNEQFF. The CDR3 nucleotides are TGCAGCGACGAGGACCGCCGAAGCTCCTACAATGAGCAGTTCTTC.

The chain couples TRBV21-1 to TRBJ1-1; no check of the table's D call, TRBD1, against the DNA was made. TRBV21-1 is given as a pseudogene. This CDR3 has 15 amino acids. CDR3 protein: CASSSIGGRNTEAFF. DNA for the CDR3: TGTGCCAGCAGCTCCATTGGGGGCAGGAACACTGAAGCTTTCTTT.

The table lists this clonotype with a few counts. The genes are TRBV29-1 and TRBJ2-7; 14 nucleotides align to TRBD2. Germline CDR1 SQVTM, CDR2 ANQGSEA. V was clipped by 6 bases and J by 3 bases; unmatched bases: 4. CDR3 length: 14 residues. CDR3 sequence (DNA): TGCAGCGTCCGGACTAGCGGGGGGTACTACGAGCAGTACTTC. Protein: CSVRTSGGYYEQYF.

The V call is TRBV20-1, the J call TRBJ2-5, with 8 nucleotides matching TRBD1. The CDR3 consists of 13 residues. V was pared by 5 bases and J by 3 bases, with 5 bases of the junction left unmatched. Germline loops: CDR1 DFQATT, CDR2 SNEGSKA (reference sequence). The CDR3 DNA reads TGCAGTGCTCGATCAGGGGGCGAAGAGACCCAGTACTTC. This translates into CSARSGGEETQYF.

The chain is built from TRBV4-1 and TRBJ1-1, with 9 bases aligning to TRBD1. V shed 3 bases, J shed 0 bases, and the junction held 2 bases outside the gene matches. This CDR3 comprises 15 residues. Germline V gene data show CDR1 as MGHRA and CDR2 as YSYEKL. CDR3 protein: CASSHHRGLNTEAFF. CDR3 sequence (DNA): TGCGCCAGCAGCCACCACAGGGGGCTGAACACTGAAGCTTTCTTT.

This clonotype was found many times. The chain uses TRBV7-2 and TRBJ2-5; D is unresolved. The CDR3 sequence is 12 residues long. The V end lost 5 bases, the J end lost 5 bases, and 9 bases lay between the germline ends. Germline assignment: CDR1 SGHTA and CDR2 FQGNSA. The CDR3 nucleotides read TGTGCCAGCAGCCCGTCCCGGGAGACCCAGTACTTC. It codes for CASSPSRETQYF.

This clonotype was observed many times. The CDR3: CASSLESSSYSYNEQFF. Written as DNA, the CDR3 is TGTGCCAGCAGCTTAGAGAGTAGCTCTTATTCCTACAATGAGCAGTTCTTC. This sequence joins TRBV11-2 and TRBJ2-1; D is uncertain. Germline V lookup: CDR1 SGHAT, CDR2 FQNNGV. This CDR3 region has 17 residues. The V end was cut by 0 bases, the J end by 1 base, with 13 bases between.

This clonotype was counted between two and nine times. The rearrangement links TRBV4-1 to TRBJ2-7, with 10 bases matching TRBD2. Germline-derived CDR1 and CDR2 are MGHRA and YSYEKL. The CDR3 has 15 amino acids. V was pared by 2 bases and J by 4 bases, with 5 bases of the junction left unmatched. The CDR3 region has the DNA TGCGCCAGCAGCCAACAGCGGGGGGGCGTTTACGAGCAGTACTTC. Amino acids: CASSQQRGGVYEQYF.

This clonotype showed up just a few times. The chain links TRBV20-1 to TRBJ2-4, with 7 positions matching TRBD2. The DNA end lines up better with TRBJ2-7; the J call may be wrong. Germline V gene sequence: CDR1 DFQATT, CDR2 SNEGSKA (reference sequence). The CDR3 loop spans 12 amino acids. CDR3 DNA: TGCAGTGCTGGTGCTAGCGGCTACGAGCAGTACTTC. Translating it yields CSAGASGYEQYF.

This clonotype showed up just a few times. The chain is built from TRBV27 and TRBJ2-1; 11 bases are a match to TRBD2. Germline trimming cut 0 bases from V and 0 bases from J; bases unmatched to any gene: 13. CDR1 and CDR2 from the germline V gene are MNHEY and SMNVEV (reference sequence). The CDR3 sequence is 21 residues long. The CDR3 DNA is TGTGCCAGCAGTTTATCGCAAAATACCGGGACTAGCGGACCCTCCTACAATGAGCAGTTCTTC. Protein: CASSLSQNTGTSGPSYNEQFF.

The table lists this clonotype with a few counts. This chain uses TRBV30 with TRBJ2-4; D not resolved. The J call could be wrong; TRBJ2-7 is a better fit for the DNA end. The V gene's germline CDR1 is GTSNPN and CDR2 SVGIG (reference sequence). The CDR3 runs 10 residues. The CDR3 region is CAWSVSEQYF. CDR3 DNA sequence: TGTGCCTGGAGTGTTTCCGAGCAGTACTTC.

The J gene is TRBJ2-7, the V gene TRBV5-1; possible D gene TRBD1, 6 bases. Germline V lookup: CDR1 SGHRS, CDR2 YFSETQ. The CDR3 runs 13 residues. V shed 3 bases and J shed 2 bases, with 9 bases lying between them. The CDR3 DNA follows: TGCGCCAGCAGCTCAAACAGGGCCTACGAGCAGTACTTC. It specifies CASSSNRAYEQYF.

The chain employs TRBV28 and TRBJ2-3; 7 bases fit TRBD1. The length of the CDR3 is 17 residues. Trimming took 1 base from V and 10 from J; bases not matched to a gene: 17. Germline CDR1 is MDHEN and CDR2 is SYDVKM. DNA for the CDR3: TGTGCCAGCAGTTTATACCCCCAGGGACAGCGGCAGTTAGCGCAGTATTTT. It translates to CASSLYPQGQRQLAQYF. The full variable domain, rest sourced from reference TRBV28 and TRBJ2-3, is DVKVTQSSRYLVKRTGEKVFLECVQDMDHENMFWYRQDPGLGLRLIYFSYDVKMKEKGDIPEGYSVSREKKERFSLILESASTNQTSMYLCASSLYPQGQRQLAQYFGPGTRLTVL.

This clonotype occurred a few times. The V and J genes are TRBV28 and TRBJ2-1; TRBD2 is a possible D gene (5 bases). The CDR3 contains 14 residues. The V gene's germline CDR1 is MDHEN and CDR2 SYDVKM. V was shortened by 6 bases and J by 6 bases, with 15 bases between the two germline ends. CDR3 residues: CASSRLGRGNEQFF. CDR3 nucleotide sequence: TGTGCCAGCAGCCGCTTGGGGAGAGGCAATGAGCAGTTCTTC.

This clonotype has only a few counts. V usage is TRBV20-1 and J usage is TRBJ2-5; D not resolved. Per germline, CDR1 DFQATT and CDR2 SNEGSKA (reference sequence). V was cut by 3 bases and J by 3 bases, with 8 bases left in between. The CDR3 extends over 12 amino acids. The CDR3 region has the DNA TGCAGTGCTAGTTCTCAGAAAGAGACCCAGTACTTC. Protein: CSASSQKETQYF.

This clonotype was counted only a few times. In DNA, the CDR3 is TGTGCCAGCAAAGCGGTACAGAGCACAGATACGCAGTATTTT. It is translated as CASKAVQSTDTQYF. The chain carries TRBV10-3 and TRBJ2-3; D possibly corresponds to TRBD2 (5 bases). This CDR3 is built from 14 residues. The germline V and J ends were trimmed by 10 bases and 0 bases, with 14 bases remaining between them. CDR1 and CDR2 from the germline V gene are ENHRY and SYGVKD.

This clonotype was counted at least ten times. This chain uses TRBV5-1 with TRBJ2-1; 9 bases fit TRBD2. Germline CDR1 SGHRS, CDR2 YFSETQ. V was pared by 4 bases and J by 5 bases, with 13 bases of the junction left unmatched. This CDR3 region has 17 residues. The CDR3 protein is CASSPLLTSGLDNEQFF. The CDR3 region has the DNA TGCGCCAGCAGCCCCCTATTGACTAGCGGCCTAGACAATGAGCAGTTCTTC.

The chain has TRBV24-1 and TRBJ2-7; a possible D gene is TRBD1 (5 bases). Germline V gives CDR1 KGHDR, CDR2 SFDVKD. Deletions cut 9 bases from V and 0 bases from J, with 8 bases between. CDR3 length: 12 amino acids. The CDR3 DNA is TGTGCCACCTCGGACAACTCCTACGAGCAGTACTTC. It is translated as CATSDNSYEQYF.

The rearrangement joins TRBV18 to TRBJ2-7; 8 bases are a match to TRBD1. CDR3 size: 14 residues. J was trimmed by 2 bases and V by 4 bases; bases with no gene match: 4. Germline lookup yields CDR1 KGHSH and CDR2 LQKENI. CDR3 in DNA: TGTGCCAGCTCACAAAAACAGGGGGCCTACGAGCAGTACTTC. As protein: CASSQKQGAYEQYF.

The rearrangement joins TRBV3-1 to TRBJ2-2; D gene uncertain. The CDR3 is 16 residues long. V lost 1 base and J 0 bases, leaving 9 bases between the germline ends. Germline CDR1 reads LGHDT; CDR2 reads YNNKEL (reference sequence). The CDR3 DNA reads as TGTGCCAGCAGCCAAGTCACGTTCGCGAACACCGGGGAGCTGTTTTTT. This sequence encodes CASSQVTFANTGELFF.

This clonotype was counted between two and nine times. This chain connects TRBV11-2 to TRBJ1-5, with 8 bases matching TRBD1. Germline V gene sequence: CDR1 SGHAT, CDR2 FQNNGV. V shed 0 bases, J shed 4 bases, and the junction held 2 bases outside the gene matches. The CDR3 has 15 residues. DNA for the CDR3: TGTGCCAGCAGCTTAGATCACAGGGGGAATCAGCCCCAGCATTTT. Encoded protein: CASSLDHRGNQPQHF.

This clonotype came up a few times. The chain uses TRBV29-1 and TRBJ2-7; D unclear. The germline V gene has CDR1 SQVTM and CDR2 ANQGSEA. The V and J ends lost 8 bases and 0 bases respectively, with 14 bases between them. The CDR3 is 13 amino acids. The chain's CDR3 is CSTRRSNSYEQYF. The CDR3 region has the DNA TGCAGCACGAGGCGGTCTAACTCCTACGAGCAGTACTTC.

Written as DNA, the CDR3 is TGTGCCAGCAGCCCGCTGTACTACACGCAGTATTTT. Translating gives CASSPLYYTQYF. This sequence joins TRBV7-2 and TRBJ2-3; D uncertain. In germline, CDR1 is SGHTA, CDR2 FQGNSA. The length of the CDR3 is 12 residues. V dropped 5 bases and J dropped 9 bases, with 12 bases sitting between them.

The genes are TRBV6-5 and TRBJ1-2, with D possibly matching TRBD1 (6 bases). This CDR3 has 18 residues. Trimming took off 2 bases at V and 6 bases at J, with 25 bases between the two ends. Germline V gene sequence: CDR1 MNHEY, CDR2 SVGAGI. This CDR3 reads CASSYAPAGGGTSDGYTF. The CDR3 coding sequence is TGTGCCAGCAGTTACGCACCAGCAGGCGGGGGCACTTCCGATGGCTACACCTTC.

The chain has TRBV20-1 and TRBJ1-2; D is undetermined. The CDR3 has 14 amino acids. Germline V gene lookup returns CDR1 DFQATT and CDR2 SNEGSKA (reference sequence). V was shortened by 5 bases and J by 5 bases, with 18 bases between the two germline ends. The CDR3 region is CSAHAISRGYGYTF. The CDR3 DNA reads TGCAGTGCTCACGCCATCAGTCGAGGGTATGGCTACACCTTC.

This clonotype has more than one count but fewer than ten. This CDR3 reads CASSFGLEKETQYF. The CDR3, as DNA: TGCGCCAGCAGCTTTGGACTAGAGAAAGAGACCCAGTACTTC. The genes are TRBV5-1 and TRBJ2-5, with 7 nucleotides matching TRBD2. The CDR3 spans 14 residues. Per the germline V gene, CDR1 is SGHRS and CDR2 is YFSETQ. The ends lost 2 bases at V and 3 bases at J; junction bases unmatched: 4.

The CDR3 is CASSSPGSEQYF. The CDR3 region has the DNA TGTGCCAGCAGCTCCCCAGGGTCCGAGCAGTACTTC. The chain combines TRBV5-4 with TRBJ2-5, with D tentatively TRBD1 (5 bases). The end of the DNA aligns better with TRBJ2-7, so the J call may be wrong. The CDR3 has 12 amino acids. Germline V lookup: CDR1 SGHNT, CDR2 YYREEE (reference sequence).

Only one count was recorded for this clonotype. One end of the junction varies from germline; a read error may be responsible. The chain combines TRBV5-1 with TRBJ2-3, with TRBD2 identical over 10 bases. This CDR3 is built from 16 residues. CDR1 SGHRS and CDR2 YFSETQ come from the germline V gene. In DNA form, the CDR3 reads TGCGCCGGCAGCTTACAGCGGGGGGGTATCACAGATACGCAGTATTTT. Translated: CAGSLQRGGITDTQYF.

The chain combines TRBV19 with TRBJ2-7, with 12 bases matching TRBD2. J was trimmed by 3 bases and V by 3 bases; bases with no gene match: 3. In germline, CDR1 is LNHDA, CDR2 SQIVND (reference sequence). This CDR3 is 15 amino acids long. This CDR3 is CASSMRTSGVYEQYF. CDR3 DNA sequence: TGTGCCAGTAGTATGAGGACTAGCGGGGTCTACGAGCAGTACTTC.

The chain is built from TRBV20-1 and TRBJ2-1; D might be TRBD2 (6 bases). This CDR3 is 12 amino acids long. Deletions cut 1 base from V and 10 bases from J, with 11 bases between. The germline gives CDR1 DFQATT, CDR2 SNEGSKA (reference sequence). CDR3 coding DNA: TGCAGTGCTAGAGCTAGCGTGGGGGAGCAGTTCTTC. It translates to CSARASVGEQFF.